These 28 T cell receptor beta chains were all obtained from the same sample, sequenced in a study of T cell repertoires in cytomegalovirus infection. TCRdb processed the reads anew with MiXCR; each CDR3 protein has one entry. The sample lists about 460,000 distinct CDR3 sequences, 11% occurring once. The sequenced sample consisted of PBMCs. Every receptor here comes from a human donor in good health (CMV status not recorded). Some clones in this sample may be carry-over from other donors' samples.

This clonotype has at least ten counts. This chain joins TRBV29-1 and TRBJ2-2; 10 nucleotides agree with TRBD2. V was clipped by 7 bases and J by 4 bases; unmatched bases: 15. The CDR3 runs 17 residues. Germline-derived CDR1 and CDR2 are SQVTM and ANQGSEA. CDR3 nucleotides: TGCAGCGCATTGGGACTAGCGAGAGCGGGGTTCACCGGGGAGCTGTTTTTT. Protein product: CSALGLARAGFTGELFF.

Ten or more counts support this clonotype. The rearrangement links TRBV12-3 or TRBV12-4 to TRBJ2-1; D is ambiguous. V lost 5 bases and J lost 3, with 11 bases in between. This CDR3 region has 14 residues. In DNA, the CDR3 is TGTGCCAGCAGTCCGGTGCGACGCTACAATGAGCAGTTCTTC. Translated, it gives CASSPVRRYNEQFF.

This clonotype turned up a few times. The chain links TRBV28 to TRBJ2-7; 10 bases map to TRBD1. The CDR3 is 16 amino acids. J gave up 4 bases and V 2 bases, and 8 bases lay outside the gene matches. Germline lookup yields CDR1 MDHEN and CDR2 SYDVKM. The CDR3 DNA follows: TGTGCCAGCAGTTTAAGTTGGACAGGGGGAAGATACGAGCAGTACTTC. Its protein is CASSLSWTGGRYEQYF.

This clonotype has only a few counts. This chain uses TRBV30 with TRBJ2-3; D is perhaps TRBD2 (6 bases). Trimming pared 4 bases from V and 2 bases from J, leaving 13 bases between. This CDR3 has 14 residues. Germline CDR1 GTSNPN, CDR2 SVGIG (reference sequence). The CDR3 spells CAWTRGGYTDTQYF. The CDR3 coding sequence is TGTGCCTGGACGAGGGGAGGCTACACAGATACGCAGTATTTT. Full variable domain (outside the CDR3, taken from reference TRBV30 and TRBJ2-3): SQTIHQWPATLVQPVGSPLSLECTVEGTSNPNLYWYRQAAGRGLQLLFYSVGIGQISSEVPQNLSASRPQDRQFILSSKKLLLSDSGFYLCAWTRGGYTDTQYFGPGTRLTVL.

This clonotype was observed at least ten times. J is TRBJ2-1 and V is TRBV28; D unclear. This CDR3 spans 12 amino acids. V was shortened by 10 bases and J by 1 base, with 8 bases between the two germline ends. Germline-derived CDR1 and CDR2 are MDHEN and SYDVKM. The CDR3 DNA sequence: TGTGCCACCTCCCTTTCCTACAATGAGCAGTTCTTC. This encodes CATSLSYNEQFF.

The chain joins TRBV5-4 to TRBJ2-1, with TRBD2 matching 9 bases. Germline V gene sequence: CDR1 SGHNT, CDR2 YYREEE (reference sequence). V lost 2 bases and J lost 6; bases outside the gene matches: 9. This CDR3 contains 16 residues. CDR3: CASSLRTSAEFNEQFF. The CDR3 DNA sequence: TGTGCCAGCAGCTTAAGGACTAGCGCCGAATTCAATGAGCAGTTCTTC.

This clonotype was seen only a few times. The chain combines TRBV15 with TRBJ2-7; maybe TRBD1 (5 bases). The CDR3 is 17 amino acids. Germline V lookup: CDR1 LNHNV, CDR2 YYDKDF (reference sequence). Trimming removed 0 bases at V and 2 bases at J, with 17 bases between. CDR3 loop: CATSRDHIGVRPYEQYF. The CDR3 DNA reads TGTGCCACCAGCAGAGATCATATAGGGGTAAGACCCTACGAGCAGTACTTC.

As to this clonotype: It may be a read error: a sequence one base away is much more abundant. The chain employs TRBV19 and TRBJ2-2; D may be TRBD1 (6 bases). V gave up 6 bases and J gave up 5 bases, with 13 bases separating them. The CDR3 extends over 14 amino acids. Germline-derived CDR1 and CDR2 are LNHDA and SQIVND (reference sequence). CDR3 nucleotides: TGTGCCAGTAGGGTCCTACAGGGAACCGGGGAGCTGTTTTTT. Translated, it gives CASRVLQGTGELFF.

Many counts were recorded for this clonotype. The rearrangement joins TRBV29-1 to TRBJ2-2; D possibly corresponds to TRBD1 (5 bases). The V gene lost 4 bases and the J gene lost 6 bases, with 9 bases spanning the gap. In germline, CDR1 is SQVTM, CDR2 ANQGSEA. There are 12 residues in the CDR3. The CDR3 DNA reads as TGCAGCGTTGGGCAGGGTCCCGGGGAGCTGTTTTTT. Amino acid sequence: CSVGQGPGELFF.

CDR3 in DNA: TGTGCCAGTAGTTGGCCGGGACAGGGGTTCACTGAAGCTTTCTTT. Protein product: CASSWPGQGFTEAFF. The chain joins TRBV19 to TRBJ1-1; 10 bases line up with TRBD1. CDR3 length equals 15 residues. From germline, CDR1 is LNHDA and CDR2 SQIVND (reference sequence). The V gene end was trimmed by 5 bases and the J gene end by 4 bases; junction bases not matched to a gene: 7.

This clonotype showed up many times. The chain recombines TRBV28 with TRBJ2-5; 9 bases line up with TRBD2. Germline CDR1 and CDR2: MDHEN and SYDVKM. J was trimmed by 7 bases and V by 7 bases; bases with no gene match: 16. This CDR3 is 16 amino acids long. CDR3 sequence: CASMSQGLAGYGTQYF. In DNA form, the CDR3 reads TGTGCCAGCATGAGTCAGGGGCTAGCGGGGTACGGGACCCAGTACTTC. Supplemented by reference TRBV28 and TRBJ2-5, the full variable domain reads DVKVTQSSRYLVKRTGEKVFLECVQDMDHENMFWYRQDPGLGLRLIYFSYDVKMKEKGDIPEGYSVSREKKERFSLILESASTNQTSMYLCASMSQGLAGYGTQYFGPGTRLLVL.

The chain has TRBV19 and TRBJ2-1, with 12 bases aligning to TRBD2. The CDR3 has 15 amino acids. J was trimmed by 10 bases and V by 5 bases; bases with no gene match: 9. Germline V gene lookup returns CDR1 LNHDA and CDR2 SQIVND (reference sequence). CDR3 in DNA: TGTGCCAGTAGTGCTAGCGGGGGGGCCCTTCTAGAGCAGTTCTTC. It specifies CASSASGGALLEQFF. Using reference TRBV19 and TRBJ2-1 for the parts outside the CDR3, the full variable domain is DGGITQSPKYLFRKEGQNVTLSCEQNLNHDAMYWYRQDPGQGLRLIYYSQIVNDFQKGDIAEGYSVSREKKESFPLTVTSAQKNPTAFYLCASSASGGALLEQFFGPGTRLTVL.

The gene calls are TRBV23-1 and TRBJ1-5; D is ambiguous. TRBV23-1 is identified as an open reading frame with a role that is uncertain. Deletions cut 0 bases from V and 0 bases from J, with 9 bases between. CDR3 size: 16 residues. The DNA of the CDR3 is TGCGCCAGCAGTCAATCGCGGCGGGATAGCAATCAGCCCCAGCATTTT. Amino acids: CASSQSRRDSNQPQHF.

This clonotype showed up many times. The CDR3 here is CASSPNHWEQFF. The DNA for the CDR3 is TGTGCCAGCAGCCCAAATCACTGGGAGCAGTTCTTC. This rearrangement joins TRBV7-2 to TRBJ2-1, with D unclear. The CDR3 loop spans 12 amino acids. Germline V lookup: CDR1 SGHTA, CDR2 FQGNSA. Trimming cost V 5 bases and J 10 bases, with 12 bases left between them.

The J gene is TRBJ1-1, the V gene TRBV10-3; D not certain. Trimming removed 3 bases at V and 7 bases at J, with 12 bases between. The CDR3 covers 13 residues. Germline V gene sequence: CDR1 ENHRY, CDR2 SYGVKD. The CDR3 DNA reads as TGTGCCATCAGTGATGGCGGTGAGGGTGAAGCTTTCTTT. Amino acids: CAISDGGEGEAFF.

This clonotype showed up many times. The V gene is TRBV7-9, the J gene TRBJ2-1; tentative D call: TRBD2 (5 bases). Per the germline V gene, CDR1 is SEHNR and CDR2 is FQNEAQ (reference sequence). Trimming took off 2 bases at V and 10 bases at J, with 15 bases between the two ends. The CDR3 covers 14 residues. CDR3 sequence: CASSLPLSLAEQFF. The CDR3 nucleotides read TGTGCCAGCAGCTTACCCCTTTCTCTAGCAGAGCAGTTCTTC.

The CDR3 region has the DNA TGTGCTAGTGGTAATCTCGCAGGCGAGCAGTACTTC. Translation gives CASGNLAGEQYF. The chain joins TRBV12-5 to TRBJ2-7; D is unresolved. The CDR3 consists of 12 residues. V was trimmed by 5 bases and J by 6 bases, leaving 11 bases between them. Per the germline V gene, CDR1 is LGHNT and CDR2 is FRNRAP.

CDR3 amino acids: CSANKAGTKNEKLFF. The CDR3 nucleotides read TGCAGTGCCAATAAGGCGGGGACGAAAAATGAAAAACTGTTTTTT. The chain couples TRBV20-1 to TRBJ1-4; D is possibly TRBD1 (5 bases). CDR3 length: 15 amino acids. V lost 6 bases, J lost 5 bases, and 19 bases lay in between. Germline V CDR1 and CDR2: DFQATT, SNEGSKA (reference sequence).

This clonotype was detected ten times or more. V and J are TRBV5-1 and TRBJ1-2; 8 bases are shared with TRBD1. Germline loops: CDR1 SGHRS, CDR2 YFSETQ. J was trimmed by 4 bases and V by 3 bases; bases with no gene match: 5. CDR3 length equals 14 residues. The CDR3 bases are TGCGCCAGCAGCTCGGACAGGGAACTCTATGGCTACACCTTC. Amino acids: CASSSDRELYGYTF.

The genes are TRBV20-1 and TRBJ2-1; D not certain. Deletions cut 4 bases from V and 2 bases from J, with 15 bases between. Germline V gene lookup returns CDR1 DFQATT and CDR2 SNEGSKA (reference sequence). The CDR3 has 15 residues. The CDR3 sequence is CSAMASGRTYNEQFF. DNA for the CDR3: TGCAGTGCTATGGCCTCTGGGCGGACCTACAATGAGCAGTTCTTC.

The chain carries TRBV12-3 or TRBV12-4 and TRBJ2-5; tentatively, D is TRBD1 (7 bases). The CDR3 covers 17 residues. Deletions cut 3 bases from V and 4 bases from J, with 21 bases between. The CDR3 DNA sequence: TGTGCCAGCAGTTTTGGAAGGAGGGACAGCGGGCGAGAGACCCAGTACTTC. Its protein is CASSFGRRDSGRETQYF.

This clonotype was counted many times. This chain links TRBV10-3 with TRBJ1-2; possible D gene TRBD1, 5 bases. CDR1 ENHRY and CDR2 SYGVKD come from the germline V gene. The CDR3 sequence is 14 residues long. Trimming shortened V by 6 bases and J by 4 bases, and 15 bases separated the two germline ends. CDR3 sequence: CAISTDRKAYGYTF. CDR3 nucleotide sequence: TGTGCCATCAGCACCGACAGAAAGGCCTATGGCTACACCTTC.

As regards this clonotype: A much larger clone differs from this one at a single base, so this may be a read error. This chain uses TRBV10-3 with TRBJ2-6; TRBD1 matches at 8 bases. The CDR3 runs 15 residues. Germline-derived CDR1 and CDR2 are ENHRY and SYGVKD. CDR3 sequence reads: CPISVDRAGANVLTF. CDR3 bases: TGTCCCATCAGTGTGGACAGGGCTGGGGCCAACGTCCTGACTTTC.

This clonotype was observed many times. This chain connects TRBV15 to TRBJ2-3, with no clear D. Germline assignment: CDR1 LNHNV and CDR2 YYDKDF (reference sequence). V lost 0 bases and J 1 base, leaving 5 bases between the germline ends. The CDR3 runs 14 residues. CDR3 coding DNA: TGTGCCACCAGCAGAGATAAGGGCACAGATACGCAGTATTTT. This sequence encodes CATSRDKGTDTQYF. The entire variable domain, with the rest obtained from reference TRBV15 and TRBJ2-3, is as follows: DAMVIQNPRYQVTQFGKPVTLSCSQTLNHNVMYWYQQKSSQAPKLLFHYYDKDFNNEADTPDNFQSRRPNTSFCFLDIRSPGLGDTAMYLCATSRDKGTDTQYFGPGTRLTVL.

This clonotype was counted ten times or more. The chain couples TRBV20-1 to TRBJ2-2; weak D call: TRBD2 (5 bases). From germline, CDR1 is DFQATT and CDR2 SNEGSKA (reference sequence). This CDR3 has 17 amino acids. V shed 4 bases and J shed 1 base, with 19 bases lying between them. This CDR3 is CSATGGGLAKNTGELFF. The CDR3, as DNA: TGCAGTGCTACAGGAGGTGGCCTAGCTAAGAACACCGGGGAGCTGTTTTTT.

This rearrangement joins TRBV6-5 to TRBJ2-1, with D unclear. V lost 8 bases and J 7 bases, leaving 15 bases between the germline ends. CDR3 length: 13 amino acids. Germline V gives CDR1 MNHEY, CDR2 SVGAGI. CDR3 amino acids: CASSQTVSNEQFF. As DNA, the CDR3 is TGTGCCAGCTCCCAGACGGTATCAAATGAGCAGTTCTTC.

This clonotype was counted between two and nine times. The chain carries TRBV20-1 and TRBJ2-1; 14 nucleotides line up with TRBD2. Per germline, CDR1 DFQATT and CDR2 SNEGSKA (reference sequence). This CDR3 comprises 17 residues. The V gene end was trimmed by 5 bases and the J gene end by 6 bases; junction bases not matched to a gene: 12. The CDR3 DNA reads TGCAGTGCTGGCGGACTAGCGGGGGGTCTAGGGCTCAATGAGCAGTTCTTC. Translating it yields CSAGGLAGGLGLNEQFF.

This chain uses TRBV10-3 with TRBJ2-2; D uncertain. CDR3 size: 13 residues. The germline CDR1 and CDR2 sequences are ENHRY and SYGVKD. The ends were cut back, 6 bases at V and 0 bases at J, with 5 bases in the middle. CDR3 residues: CAISSANTGELFF. CDR3 nucleotides: TGTGCCATCAGCAGCGCGAACACCGGGGAGCTGTTTTTT.